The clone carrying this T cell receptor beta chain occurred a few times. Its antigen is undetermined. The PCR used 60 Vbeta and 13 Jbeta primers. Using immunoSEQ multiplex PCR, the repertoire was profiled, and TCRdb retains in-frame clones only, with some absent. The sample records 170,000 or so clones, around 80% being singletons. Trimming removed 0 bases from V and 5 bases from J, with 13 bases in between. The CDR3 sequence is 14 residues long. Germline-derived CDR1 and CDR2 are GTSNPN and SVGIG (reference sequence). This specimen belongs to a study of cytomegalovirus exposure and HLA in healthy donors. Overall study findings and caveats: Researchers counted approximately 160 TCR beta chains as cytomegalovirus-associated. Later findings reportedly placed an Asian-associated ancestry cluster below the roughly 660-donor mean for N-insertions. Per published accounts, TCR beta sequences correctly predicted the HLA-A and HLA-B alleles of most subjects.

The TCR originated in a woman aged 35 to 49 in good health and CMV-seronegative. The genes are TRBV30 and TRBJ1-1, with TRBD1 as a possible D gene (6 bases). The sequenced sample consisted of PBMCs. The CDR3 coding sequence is TGTGCCTGGAGTGTAGGGGGGGCGATGACTGAAGCTTTCTTT. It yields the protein CAWSVGGAMTEAFF. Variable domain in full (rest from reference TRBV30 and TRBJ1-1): SQTIHQWPATLVQPVGSPLSLECTVEGTSNPNLYWYRQAAGRGLQLLFYSVGIGQISSEVPQNLSASRPQDRQFILSSKKLLLSDSGFYLCAWSVGGAMTEAFFGQGTRLTVV.